The present T cell receptor beta chain was sequenced within a study of blood T cell repertoires in COVID-19. Overall study context: PBMCs, B-cell-depleted T cells, or T cells were the source of the cDNA or gDNA that made up the material.

The CDR3 loop spans 13 amino acids. V gave up 6 bases and J gave up 4 bases; unmatched junction bases: 3. Original analysis: Nucleated cell counts were estimated from reference gene primer amplification. Using immunoSEQ multiplex PCR, the repertoire was profiled, and TCRdb retains in-frame clones only, with some absent. The V and J calls and clone size come from that table; D and trimming were worked out from the DNA. The sample contains more than 200,000 clones, 70% to 90% of which appear only once. The chain carries TRBV12-3 or TRBV12-4 and TRBJ2-4; 7 bases match TRBD1. Sequencing was done on a sample of PBMCs or T cells enriched from blood (not recorded which). The receptor was isolated from a man aged 30-40 years with acute COVID-19. The CDR3 bases are TGTGCCAGCAGCCCGGGACAGAAAAACATTCAGTACTTC. Encoded protein: CASSPGQKNIQYF.